Listed below are T cell receptor beta chains from one sample, sequenced in a study of cytomegalovirus exposure and HLA in healthy donors. Sequenced by immunoSEQ multiplex PCR; TCRdb stores in-frame clones only, minus some. The table includes 50,000 to 65,000 clones, 85% to 90% detected once. The specimen sequenced was PBMCs. All receptors come from a woman aged 18-35 years in good health and CMV-seronegative. The CDR3 runs from the conserved cysteine through the conserved F or W. The order of the fields is clone size, D gene, J gene, V gene, CDR3 protein, CDR3 DNA. D genes are given only for firm matches. Not all rows give a size; the values are once, few, many and, for expanded clones, a class.

>-|TRBD2|TRBJ2-3|TRBV11-1
CASGDSTSGVNTQYF
TGTGCCAGCGGGGATTCGACTAGCGGGGTGAATACGCAGTATTTT
>-|TRBD2|TRBJ2-3|TRBV11-3
CASSSGLAGGSDTQYF
TGTGCCAGCAGCTCCGGACTAGCGGGAGGTTCAGATACGCAGTATTTT
>-|-|TRBJ2-3|TRBV19
CASSIGTSTDTQYF
TGTGCCAGTAGTATCGGGACAAGCACAGATACGCAGTATTTT
>-|TRBD1|TRBJ1-2|TRBV25-1
CASSLQGADGYTF
TGTGCCAGCAGTCTACAGGGGGCTGATGGCTACACCTTC
>-|-|TRBJ1-5|TRBV19
CAASGQYNQPQHF
TGTGCCGCGTCCGGACAGTACAATCAGCCCCAGCATTTT
>-|-|TRBJ1-3|TRBV19
CASSPPAGTTGNTIYF
TGTGCCAGTAGTCCCCCGGCCGGGACAACTGGAAACACCATATATTTT
>once|TRBD1|TRBJ2-2|TRBV11-2
CASSPRLSTGGPGELFF
TGTGCCAGCAGCCCTAGACTTTCGACAGGGGGGCCTGGGGAGCTGTTTTTT
>once|TRBD1|TRBJ1-1|TRBV7-9
CASSLGGQPNTEAFF
TGTGCCAGCAGCTTAGGGGGACAGCCGAACACTGAAGCTTTCTTT
>-|TRBD1|TRBJ1-4|TRBV2
CASSVQGATNEKLFF
TGTGCCAGCAGTGTCCAGGGGGCAACTAATGAAAAACTGTTTTTT
>-|-|TRBJ1-1|TRBV6-5
CASKGQDNTEAFF
TGTGCCAGCAAGGGACAAGATAACACTGAAGCTTTCTTT
>-|TRBD2|TRBJ2-3|TRBV5-6
CASSSLAADTQYF
TGTGCCAGCAGCTCGCTAGCGGCAGATACGCAGTATTTT
>-|TRBD1|TRBJ2-5|TRBV9
CASSGGQGETQYF
TGTGCCAGCAGCGGGGGACAGGGGGAGACCCAGTACTTC
>-|TRBD2|TRBJ2-2|TRBV2
CASRGTLAGGDGELFF
TGTGCCAGCAGAGGAACACTAGCGGGAGGGGACGGGGAGCTGTTTTTT
>-|TRBD1|TRBJ1-3|TRBV7-2
CASSLAGQGADTIYF
TGTGCCAGCAGCTTAGCGGGGCAGGGGGCAGACACCATATATTTT
>-|TRBD2|TRBJ2-1|TRBV18
CASSPTSGGANEQFF
TGTGCCAGCTCACCTACTAGCGGGGGGGCCAATGAGCAGTTCTTC
>-|TRBD2|TRBJ2-3|TRBV7-8
CASSSRLAGITDTQYF
TGTGCCAGCAGCTCTCGTCTAGCGGGTATCACAGATACGCAGTATTTT
>-|TRBD1|TRBJ1-5|TRBV7-9
CASSSGQGRKPQHF
TGTGCCAGCAGCTCGGGACAGGGGAGGAAGCCCCAGCATTTT